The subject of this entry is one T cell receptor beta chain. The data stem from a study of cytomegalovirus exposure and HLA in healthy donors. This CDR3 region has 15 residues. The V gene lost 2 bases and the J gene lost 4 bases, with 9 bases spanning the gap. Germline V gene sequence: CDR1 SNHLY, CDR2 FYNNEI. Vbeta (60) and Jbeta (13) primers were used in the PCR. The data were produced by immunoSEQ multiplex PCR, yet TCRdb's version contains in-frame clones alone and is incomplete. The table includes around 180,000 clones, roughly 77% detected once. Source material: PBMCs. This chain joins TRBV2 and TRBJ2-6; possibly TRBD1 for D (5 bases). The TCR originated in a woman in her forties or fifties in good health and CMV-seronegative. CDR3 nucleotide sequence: TGTGCCAGCAGTGAACCAGGGATCGGGGCCAACGTCCTGACTTTC. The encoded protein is CASSEPGIGANVLTF.